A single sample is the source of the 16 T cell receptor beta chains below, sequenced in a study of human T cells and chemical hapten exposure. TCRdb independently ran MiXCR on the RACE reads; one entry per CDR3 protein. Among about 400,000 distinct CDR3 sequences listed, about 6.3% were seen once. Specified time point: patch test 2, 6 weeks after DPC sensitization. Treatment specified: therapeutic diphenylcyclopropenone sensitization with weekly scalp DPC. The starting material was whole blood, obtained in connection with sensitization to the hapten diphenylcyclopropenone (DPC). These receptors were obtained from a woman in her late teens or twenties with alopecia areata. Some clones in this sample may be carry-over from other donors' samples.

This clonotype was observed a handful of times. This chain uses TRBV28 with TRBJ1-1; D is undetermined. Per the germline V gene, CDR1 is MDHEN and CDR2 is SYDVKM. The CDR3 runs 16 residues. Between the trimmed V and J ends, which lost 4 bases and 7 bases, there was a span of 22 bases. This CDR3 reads CASSSPLGGKNLEAFF. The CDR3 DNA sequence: TGTGCCAGCAGTTCCCCTCTTGGAGGGAAGAACCTTGAAGCTTTCTTT.

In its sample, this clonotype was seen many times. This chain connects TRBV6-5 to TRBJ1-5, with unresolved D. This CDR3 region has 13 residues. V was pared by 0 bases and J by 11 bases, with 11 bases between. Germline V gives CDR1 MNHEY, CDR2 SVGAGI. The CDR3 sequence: CASSYSSLTAQHF. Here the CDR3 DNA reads TGTGCCAGCAGTTACTCTAGCCTAACGGCCCAGCATTTT.

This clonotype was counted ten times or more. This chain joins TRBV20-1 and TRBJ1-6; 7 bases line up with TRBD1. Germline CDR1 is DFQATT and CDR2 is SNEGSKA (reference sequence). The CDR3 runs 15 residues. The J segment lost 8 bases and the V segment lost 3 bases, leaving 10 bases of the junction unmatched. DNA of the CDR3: TGCAGTGCTAGGGACGGGACAGTTTTGTATTCACCCCTCCACTTT. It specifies CSARDGTVLYSPLHF.

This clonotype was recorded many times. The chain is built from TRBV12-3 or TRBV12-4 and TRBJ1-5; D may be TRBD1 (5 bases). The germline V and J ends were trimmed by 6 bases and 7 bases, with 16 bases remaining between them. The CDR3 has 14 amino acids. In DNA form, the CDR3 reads TGTGCCAGCAGCCTCGCGGGGCAGGGACAGCCCCAGCATTTT. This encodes CASSLAGQGQPQHF.

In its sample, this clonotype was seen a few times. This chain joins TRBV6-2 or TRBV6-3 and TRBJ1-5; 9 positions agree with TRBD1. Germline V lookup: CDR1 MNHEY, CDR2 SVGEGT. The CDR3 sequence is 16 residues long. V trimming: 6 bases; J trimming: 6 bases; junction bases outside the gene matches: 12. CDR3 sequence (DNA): TGTGCCAGCAGGTCCCTATGGGACAGGGAGGGTCAGCCCCAGCATTTT. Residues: CASRSLWDREGQPQHF.

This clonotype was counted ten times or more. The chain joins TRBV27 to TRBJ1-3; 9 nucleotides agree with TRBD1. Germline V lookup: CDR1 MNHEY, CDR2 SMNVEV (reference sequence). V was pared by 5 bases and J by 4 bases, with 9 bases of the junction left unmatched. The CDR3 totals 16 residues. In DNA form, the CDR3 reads TGTGCCAGCAGTCCGCGCCGGGACAGGGTCGGAAACACCATATATTTT. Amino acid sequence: CASSPRRDRVGNTIYF.

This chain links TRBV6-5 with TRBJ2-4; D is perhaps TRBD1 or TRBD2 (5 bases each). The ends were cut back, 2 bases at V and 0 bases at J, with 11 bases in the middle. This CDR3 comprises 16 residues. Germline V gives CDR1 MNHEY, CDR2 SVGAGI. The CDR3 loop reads CASSYGAGLAKNIQYF. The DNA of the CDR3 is TGTGCCAGCAGTTACGGGGCGGGTCTAGCCAAAAACATTCAGTACTTC.

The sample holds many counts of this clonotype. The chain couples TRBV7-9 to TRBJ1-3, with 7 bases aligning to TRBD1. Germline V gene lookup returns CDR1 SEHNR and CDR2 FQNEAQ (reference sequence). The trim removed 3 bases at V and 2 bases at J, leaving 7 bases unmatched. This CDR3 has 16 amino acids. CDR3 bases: TGTGCCAGCAGCTTTCAGGGGGTTCCGGCTGGAAACACCATATATTTT. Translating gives CASSFQGVPAGNTIYF. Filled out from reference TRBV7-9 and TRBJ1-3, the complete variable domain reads DTGVSQNPRHKITKRGQNVTFRCDPISEHNRLYWYRQTLGQGPEFLTYFQNEAQLEKSRLLSDRFSAERPKGSFSTLEIQRTEQGDSAMYLCASSFQGVPAGNTIYFGEGSWLTVV.

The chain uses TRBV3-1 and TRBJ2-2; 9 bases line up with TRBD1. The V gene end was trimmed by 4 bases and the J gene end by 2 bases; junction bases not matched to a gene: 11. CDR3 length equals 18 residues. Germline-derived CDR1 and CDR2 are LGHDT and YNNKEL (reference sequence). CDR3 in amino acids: CASSPRDRVFGNTGELFF. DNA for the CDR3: TGTGCCAGCAGCCCCAGGGACAGGGTGTTCGGCAACACCGGGGAGCTGTTTTTT.

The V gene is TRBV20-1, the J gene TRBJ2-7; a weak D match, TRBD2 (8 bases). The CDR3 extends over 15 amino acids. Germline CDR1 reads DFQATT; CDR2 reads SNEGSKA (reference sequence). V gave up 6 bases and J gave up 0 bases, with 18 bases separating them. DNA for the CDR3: TGCAGTGCGAGGGGGCGGGGGGCCCTCTCCTACGAGCAGTACTTC. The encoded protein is CSARGRGALSYEQYF.

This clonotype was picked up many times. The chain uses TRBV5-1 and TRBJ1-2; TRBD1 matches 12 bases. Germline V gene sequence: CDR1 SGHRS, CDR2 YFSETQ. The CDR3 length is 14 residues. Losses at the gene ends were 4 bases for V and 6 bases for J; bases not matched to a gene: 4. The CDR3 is CASSPGQGAHGYTF. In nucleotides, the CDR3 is TGCGCCAGCAGCCCGGGACAGGGGGCCCATGGCTACACCTTC.

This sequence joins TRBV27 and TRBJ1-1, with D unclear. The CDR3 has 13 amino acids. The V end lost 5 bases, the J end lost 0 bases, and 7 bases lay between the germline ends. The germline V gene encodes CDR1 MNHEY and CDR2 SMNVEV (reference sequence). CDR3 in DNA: TGTGCCAGCAGTACGCTTGTGAACACTGAAGCTTTCTTT. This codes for CASSTLVNTEAFF.

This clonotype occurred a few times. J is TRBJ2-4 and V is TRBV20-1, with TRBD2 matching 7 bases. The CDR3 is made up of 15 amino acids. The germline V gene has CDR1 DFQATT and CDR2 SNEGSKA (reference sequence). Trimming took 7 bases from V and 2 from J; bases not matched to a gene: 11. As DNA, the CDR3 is TGCAGTGTTGGGAGGGATGTCGCCACCAAAAACATTCAGTACTTC. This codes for CSVGRDVATKNIQYF.

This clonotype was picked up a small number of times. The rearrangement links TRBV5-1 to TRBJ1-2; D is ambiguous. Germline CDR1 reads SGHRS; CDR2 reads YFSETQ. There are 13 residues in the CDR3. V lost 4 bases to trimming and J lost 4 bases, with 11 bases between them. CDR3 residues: CASSLINSYGYTF. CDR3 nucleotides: TGCGCCAGCAGCCTCATCAACAGCTATGGCTACACCTTC.

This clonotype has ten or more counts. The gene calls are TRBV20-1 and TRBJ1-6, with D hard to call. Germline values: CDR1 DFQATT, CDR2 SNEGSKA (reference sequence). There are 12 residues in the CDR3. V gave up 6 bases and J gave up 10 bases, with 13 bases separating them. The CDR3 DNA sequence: TGCAGTGCCCTCCTGTGGGGATCACCCCTCCACTTT. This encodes CSALLWGSPLHF.

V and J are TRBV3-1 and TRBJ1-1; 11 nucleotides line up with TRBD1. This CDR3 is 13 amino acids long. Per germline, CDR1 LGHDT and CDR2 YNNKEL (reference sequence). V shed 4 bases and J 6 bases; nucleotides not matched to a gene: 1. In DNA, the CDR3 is TGTGCCAGCAGCCCGGGACAGGGGGCTGAAGCTTTCTTT. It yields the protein CASSPGQGAEAFF.